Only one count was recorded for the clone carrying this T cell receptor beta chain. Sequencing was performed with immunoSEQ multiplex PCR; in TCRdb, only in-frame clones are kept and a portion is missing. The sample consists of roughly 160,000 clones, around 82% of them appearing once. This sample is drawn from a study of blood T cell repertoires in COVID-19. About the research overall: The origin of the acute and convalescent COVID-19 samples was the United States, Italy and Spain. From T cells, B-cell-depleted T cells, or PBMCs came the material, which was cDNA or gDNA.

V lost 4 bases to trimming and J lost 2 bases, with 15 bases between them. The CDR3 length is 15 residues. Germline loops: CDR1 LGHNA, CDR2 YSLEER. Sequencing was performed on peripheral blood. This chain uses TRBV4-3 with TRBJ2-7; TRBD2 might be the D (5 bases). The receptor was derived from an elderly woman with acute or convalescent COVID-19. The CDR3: CASSRGPGGTYEQYF. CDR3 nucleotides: TGCGCCAGCAGCCGCGGACCCGGAGGTACCTACGAGCAGTACTTC.